Detailed here is one T cell receptor (beta chain). The time point was: blood at routine non-recurrence follow-up after resection. Unsorted tumor, nontumor lung tissue or cryopreserved PBMC supplied the whole RNA. The sample is drawn from a study of spatial heterogeneity in lung cancer. The wider study: In cases with available follow-up PBMC samples, these were sequenced at a median of around 2 years after resection. A unique TCR and UMI combination showed up more than ten times in raw reads, on average.

TCRdb independently ran MiXCR on the 5' RACE reads; one entry per CDR3 protein. The sample contains around 110,000 distinct CDR3 sequences, 9% to 15% of which appear only once. The TCR sequence derives from a male donor with early-stage non-small cell lung cancer. The sequencing here drew on PBMCs, taken at follow-up.

The DNA of the CDR3 is TGCAGTGCTAGCGGGGTAGGGACAGGGAATACCTACGAGCAGTACTTC. Protein sequence: CSASGVGTGNTYEQYF. This chain uses TRBV20-1 with TRBJ2-7; TRBD1 matches 9 bases. Trimming cost V 3 bases and J 2 bases; bases outside gene matches: 11. The CDR3 contains 16 residues. Germline CDR1 is DFQATT and CDR2 is SNEGSKA (reference sequence).